Below are 15 T cell receptor beta chains sequenced from a single sample in a study of radiotherapy plus CTLA-4 blockade in lung cancer. Generated by immunoSEQ multiplex PCR, the TCRdb table keeps only in-frame clones and is missing some. The sample includes 80,000 or so clones, around 79% seen only once; the top ten take under 5%. Sample: peripheral blood, taken from a patient treated with radiotherapy plus ipilimumab. The source of these receptors is a human donor with non-small cell lung cancer who had a partial response to radiotherapy plus ipilimumab. Some clones in this sample may be carry-over from other donors' samples.

The rearrangement uses TRBV28 and TRBJ1-5, with D uncertain. V was shortened by 3 bases and J by 2 bases, with 11 bases between the two germline ends. Germline-derived CDR1 and CDR2 are MDHEN and SYDVKM. The CDR3 runs 15 residues. The chain's CDR3 is CASSFRRAGNQPQHF. The CDR3, as DNA: TGTGCCAGCAGTTTCCGCCGAGCGGGCAATCAGCCCCAGCATTTT.

The chain combines TRBV7-7 with TRBJ2-3, with 8 bases that match TRBD2. The CDR3 extends over 14 amino acids. The germline V gene has CDR1 SSHAT and CDR2 FNYEAQ (reference sequence). With V trimmed by 5 bases and J by 4 bases, 5 bases remained unmatched. The CDR3 nucleotides are TGTGCCAGCAGCCGGGGGGGCCTCCCAGATACGCAGTATTTT. It yields the protein CASSRGGLPDTQYF. The whole variable domain, remainder taken from reference TRBV7-7 and TRBJ2-3, is GAGVSQSPRYKVTKRGQDVTLRCDPISSHATLYWYQQALGQGPEFLTYFNYEAQPDKSGLPSDRFSAERPEGSISTLTIQRTEQRDSAMYRCASSRGGLPDTQYFGPGTRLTVL.

V is TRBV7-2 and J is TRBJ1-2, with a possible D match to TRBD1 (6 bases). The CDR3 length is 14 residues. V lost 8 bases and J 0 bases, leaving 13 bases between the germline ends. Germline V lookup: CDR1 SGHTA, CDR2 FQGNSA. The CDR3 region has the DNA TGTGCCAGCGGCCCAGGGGCTCCTAACTATGGCTACACCTTC. As protein: CASGPGAPNYGYTF.

The J gene is TRBJ2-7, the V gene TRBV19, with 9 nucleotides matching TRBD2. With 5 bases clipped from V and 5 bases from J, the junction kept 10 bases outside the gene matches. Germline V CDR1 and CDR2: LNHDA, SQIVND (reference sequence). CDR3 length equals 15 residues. CDR3 nucleotides: TGTGCCAGTAGTCCCCTTAGCGGGGGCAAGAACGAGCAGTACTTC. This codes for CASSPLSGGKNEQYF.

A single count supports this clone. This chain connects TRBV5-1 to TRBJ2-3; 12 nucleotides match TRBD2. Germline V CDR1 and CDR2: SGHRS, YFSETQ. The CDR3 has 19 residues. The V and J ends lost 0 bases and 0 bases, in that order; junction bases with no gene match: 8. The CDR3 coding sequence is TGCGCCAGCAGCTTGGTTTGGACTAGCGGGATCTCTAGCACAGATACGCAGTATTTT. Translated, it gives CASSLVWTSGISSTDTQYF. The full variable domain, with the rest looked up from reference TRBV5-1 and TRBJ2-3, is KAGVTQTPRYLIKTRGQQVTLSCSPISGHRSVSWYQQTPGQGLQFLFEYFSETQRNKGNFPGRFSGRQFSNSRSEMNVSTLELGDSALYLCASSLVWTSGISSTDTQYFGPGTRLTVL.

Many counts were recorded for this clone. The chain has TRBV6-5 and TRBJ2-5; 7 positions match TRBD1. Per germline, CDR1 MNHEY and CDR2 SVGAGI. J gave up 4 bases and V 0 bases, and 5 bases lay outside the gene matches. CDR3 length: 15 amino acids. CDR3 protein: CASSYSEAGGETQYF. CDR3 in DNA: TGTGCCAGCAGTTACTCGGAGGCAGGGGGAGAGACCCAGTACTTC.

The chain uses TRBV7-8 and TRBJ2-1, with 9 bases aligning to TRBD1. Per the germline V gene, CDR1 is SGHVS and CDR2 is FQNEAQ. This CDR3 is built from 15 residues. Written as DNA, the CDR3 is TGTTTCCCCGGACGGAGGGACAGGGAAACGGATGAGCAGTTCTTC. Translating gives CFPGRRDRETDEQFF. The whole variable domain, filled in from reference TRBV7-8 and TRBJ2-1, reads GAGVSQSPRYKVAKRGQDVALRCDPISGHVSLFWYQQALGQGPEFLTYFQNEAQLDKSGLPSDRFFAERPEGSVSTLKIQRTQQEDSAVYLCFPGRRDRETDEQFFGPGTRLTVL.

For the CDR3, the DNA is TGCGCCAGCAGACCACCCGGGGGGGCTACGCAGTATTTT. Protein product: CASRPPGGATQYF. This rearrangement joins TRBV5-1 to TRBJ2-3, with 8 bases aligning to TRBD2. V lost 5 bases and J lost 8; bases outside the gene matches: 7. The V gene's germline CDR1 is SGHRS and CDR2 YFSETQ. CDR3 length equals 13 residues.

CDR3 coding DNA: TGTGCCAGTAGCACTATTTGGGGACAGGGGAGCTCCTACGAGCAGTACTTC. It yields the protein CASSTIWGQGSSYEQYF. The chain has TRBV19 and TRBJ2-7; 10 positions match TRBD1. V shed 6 bases, J shed 0 bases, and the junction held 11 bases outside the gene matches. This CDR3 contains 17 residues. Per the germline V gene, CDR1 is LNHDA and CDR2 is SQIVND (reference sequence).

The gene calls are TRBV6-4 and TRBJ1-6, with unresolved D. V was cut by 6 bases and J by 5 bases, with 11 bases left in between. Germline V gene data show CDR1 as MRHNA and CDR2 as SNTAGT. The CDR3 is 14 amino acids. The chain's CDR3 is CASRASANNSPLHF. CDR3 nucleotide sequence: TGTGCCAGCAGAGCGTCAGCAAATAATTCACCCCTCCACTTT.

V and J are TRBV19 and TRBJ1-5; D ambiguous. V was clipped by 7 bases and J by 3 bases, with 19 bases between them. Germline V gene sequence: CDR1 LNHDA, CDR2 SQIVND (reference sequence). The CDR3 has 16 residues. CDR3 DNA: TGTGCCAGTACCTCCTCCCCCCCGCCTACCAATCAGCCCCAGCATTTT. It is translated as CASTSSPPPTNQPQHF.

V is TRBV7-8 and J is TRBJ2-7; possibly TRBD1 for D (6 bases). Germline assignment: CDR1 SGHVS and CDR2 FQNEAQ. The V end lost 6 bases, the J end lost 3 bases, and 9 bases lay between the germline ends. This CDR3 has 12 amino acids. CDR3 sequence (DNA): TGTGCCAGCAGGGGGGCTTTCTACGAGCAGTACTTC. Its protein is CASRGAFYEQYF.

The chain carries TRBV28 and TRBJ2-3, with D perhaps TRBD2 (5 bases). Germline CDR1 and CDR2: MDHEN and SYDVKM. Trimming pared 6 bases from V and 0 bases from J, leaving 28 bases between. The CDR3 consists of 20 residues. Here the CDR3 DNA reads TGTGCCAGCAGAGGAGGCGGTGGAGCAGAGAAATTATCTAGCACAGATACGCAGTATTTT. Its translation is CASRGGGGAEKLSSTDTQYF.

CDR3 bases: TGTGCCAGCAGTTTAGCAGGACAGGGGAGCTATGGCTACACCTTC. This codes for CASSLAGQGSYGYTF. The rearrangement links TRBV27 to TRBJ1-2, with 9 bases identical to TRBD1. Germline CDR1 reads MNHEY; CDR2 reads SMNVEV (reference sequence). The J segment lost 4 bases and the V segment lost 2 bases, leaving 5 bases of the junction unmatched. There are 15 residues in the CDR3.

Points on this clone: The junction and the germline gene differ at one end; a read error may be behind it. This chain connects TRBV6-5 to TRBJ2-7; 7 nucleotides line up with TRBD2. The CDR3 loop spans 15 amino acids. Germline assignment: CDR1 MNHEY and CDR2 SVGAGI. CDR3 bases: TGTGTCAGCAGTTACGTAGGCGGGAGCTCCTACGAGCAGTACTTC. It codes for CVSSYVGGSSYEQYF.